Each of the 23 T cell receptor beta chains below was sequenced from the same sample in a study of CD8+ T cells in alopecia areata. Treatment described: oral pan-JAK inhibitor, 5-10 mg twice daily. Lesional scalp punch biopsies and peripheral blood came from alopecia areata patients. RNA extraction was followed by reverse transcription into cDNA, which acted as the sequencing template. TCRdb keeps only in-frame clones here, not all; method: immunoSEQ multiplex PCR. The data contain around 19,000 clones, 50% to 70% of them seen just once; the ten biggest clones take up approximately 8.4%. Sequenced material: skin, taken at week 4, from a patient treated with tofacitinib. These receptors were taken from a human donor with alopecia areata.

By sample share, this clone is medium-sized (0.01 to 0.1%). The chain couples TRBV2 to TRBJ2-7; D is ambiguous. CDR1 and CDR2 (germline): SNHLY, FYNNEI. V was cut by 4 bases and J by 0 bases, with 10 bases left in between. This CDR3 has 14 residues. CDR3 residues: CASSVQGSSYEQYF. Here the CDR3 DNA reads TGTGCCAGCAGTGTACAAGGCAGCTCCTACGAGCAGTACTTC.

J is TRBJ1-1 and V is TRBV7-2; D gene ambiguous. The length of the CDR3 is 16 residues. CDR1 and CDR2 from the germline V gene are SGHTA and FQGNSA. Trimming pared 1 base from V and 0 bases from J, leaving 12 bases between. The CDR3 DNA reads as TGTGCCAGCAGCTTAGTCGGGTTTCTAATGAACACTGAAGCTTTCTTT. Residues: CASSLVGFLMNTEAFF.

Only a few counts were recorded for this clone. V usage is TRBV4-1 and J usage is TRBJ1-6, with D hard to call. The CDR3 extends over 12 amino acids. V lost 1 base and J 12 bases, leaving 7 bases between the germline ends. Germline V gene sequence: CDR1 MGHRA, CDR2 YSYEKL. This CDR3 is CASSQVVGPLHF. CDR3 bases: TGCGCCAGCAGCCAAGTTGTCGGACCCCTCCACTTT.

The rearrangement joins TRBV28 to TRBJ2-7; the D gene is possibly TRBD2 (5 bases). The V end was cut by 6 bases, the J end by 0 bases, with 18 bases between. CDR1 and CDR2 (germline): MDHEN, SYDVKM. The CDR3 has 16 amino acids. The CDR3 reads CASRPWRAASSYEQYF. In DNA, the CDR3 is TGTGCCAGCAGGCCTTGGCGGGCCGCAAGCTCCTACGAGCAGTACTTC. Complete variable domain (other parts from reference TRBV28 and TRBJ2-7): DVKVTQSSRYLVKRTGEKVFLECVQDMDHENMFWYRQDPGLGLRLIYFSYDVKMKEKGDIPEGYSVSREKKERFSLILESASTNQTSMYLCASRPWRAASSYEQYFGPGTRLTVT.

In its sample, this clone was seen a few times. The genes are TRBV28 and TRBJ2-1; D is possibly TRBD2 (6 bases). Trimming removed 5 bases at V and 0 bases at J, with 11 bases between. CDR1 and CDR2 (germline): MDHEN, SYDVKM. The CDR3 is 15 residues long. CDR3 DNA sequence: TGTGCCAGCAGTCCCACGGGGGACTCCTACAATGAGCAGTTCTTC. Its protein is CASSPTGDSYNEQFF. The variable domain in full, completed from reference TRBV28 and TRBJ2-1, reads DVKVTQSSRYLVKRTGEKVFLECVQDMDHENMFWYRQDPGLGLRLIYFSYDVKMKEKGDIPEGYSVSREKKERFSLILESASTNQTSMYLCASSPTGDSYNEQFFGPGTRLTVL.

This chain connects TRBV6-5 to TRBJ2-7, with 11 bases fitting TRBD1. The germline V gene encodes CDR1 MNHEY and CDR2 SVGAGI. The CDR3 loop spans 13 amino acids. Trimming removed 5 bases from V and 12 bases from J; junction bases left unmatched: 9. The CDR3 nucleotides read TGTGCCAGCAGTGAGGACAGGGGGCTCCCATGGTACTTC. This translates into CASSEDRGLPWYF.

The V and J genes are TRBV5-1 and TRBJ2-1, with a weak D call TRBD2 (6 bases). Trimming pared 8 bases from V and 0 bases from J, leaving 12 bases between. Per the germline V gene, CDR1 is SGHRS and CDR2 is YFSETQ. The CDR3 runs to 14 residues. CDR3 in amino acids: CASDGGSSYNEQFF. As DNA, the CDR3 is TGCGCCAGTGACGGGGGAAGCTCCTACAATGAGCAGTTCTTC.

V usage is TRBV2 and J usage is TRBJ2-4; D is unresolved. From germline, CDR1 is SNHLY and CDR2 FYNNEI. This CDR3 is built from 15 residues. Between the trimmed V and J ends, which lost 2 bases and 0 bases, there was a span of 8 bases. The DNA of the CDR3 is TGTGCCAGCAGTGAAACACCCCTAGCCAAAAACATTCAGTACTTC. Translation: CASSETPLAKNIQYF.

The genes are TRBV2 and TRBJ2-7, with 9 bases aligning to TRBD1. V gave up 6 bases and J gave up 5 bases; unmatched junction bases: 8. The CDR3 has 14 residues. The germline gives CDR1 SNHLY, CDR2 FYNNEI. CDR3 bases: TGTGCCAGCAGCAAAACAGGGGGCGGGGACGAGCAGTACTTC. Amino acid sequence: CASSKTGGGDEQYF.

The gene calls are TRBV27 and TRBJ2-1; TRBD2 might be the D (7 bases). CDR3 size: 16 residues. Germline V gene sequence: CDR1 MNHEY, CDR2 SMNVEV (reference sequence). Trimming pared 5 bases from V and 2 bases from J, leaving 16 bases between. The CDR3 reads CASSAARGGTYNEQFF. DNA of the CDR3: TGTGCCAGCAGTGCCGCGAGGGGGGGCACCTACAATGAGCAGTTCTTC.

The chain couples TRBV2 to TRBJ1-2, with 9 bases identical to TRBD1. Looked up from germline, CDR1 is SNHLY and CDR2 is FYNNEI. The ends lost 6 bases at V and 10 bases at J; junction bases unmatched: 6. CDR3 length equals 12 residues. The CDR3 DNA is TGTGCCAGCAGCCGGCGGGACAGGGACTACACCTTC. Translated, it gives CASSRRDRDYTF.

The rearrangement joins TRBV7-9 to TRBJ2-2; 7 nucleotides line up with TRBD2. V shed 5 bases and J 2 bases; nucleotides not matched to a gene: 8. The V gene's germline CDR1 is SEHNR and CDR2 FQNEAQ (reference sequence). CDR3 length: 16 amino acids. This CDR3 is CASSPGGFRNTGELFF. DNA for the CDR3: TGTGCCAGCAGCCCCGGGGGGTTTCGAAACACCGGGGAGCTGTTTTTT. Full variable domain (remainder filled in from reference TRBV7-9 and TRBJ2-2): DTGVSQNPRHKITKRGQNVTFRCDPISEHNRLYWYRQTLGQGPEFLTYFQNEAQLEKSRLLSDRFSAERPKGSFSTLEIQRTEQGDSAMYLCASSPGGFRNTGELFFGEGSRLTVL.

Of note for this clone: The junction differs from germline at one of its ends, possibly a read error. The V and J genes are TRBV5-4 and TRBJ2-5; 8 bases match TRBD2. The germline CDR1 and CDR2 sequences are SGHNT and YYREEE (reference sequence). CDR3 length: 15 amino acids. As DNA, the CDR3 is TGTACCAGCAGCCATGGGGGCGGGGGGAAAGAGACCCAGTACTTC. This sequence encodes CTSSHGGGGKETQYF.

The rearrangement links TRBV6-5 to TRBJ1-6; D perhaps matches TRBD1 (6 bases). The germline V gene has CDR1 MNHEY and CDR2 SVGAGI. The CDR3 sequence is 14 residues long. Trimming removed 8 bases from V and 7 bases from J, with 15 bases in between. CDR3 in amino acids: CASGPSGGNSPLHF. Written as DNA, the CDR3 is TGTGCCAGCGGGCCTTCGGGGGGCAATTCACCCCTCCACTTT.

The rearrangement uses TRBV5-4 and TRBJ2-7; 7 bases are a match to TRBD2. The CDR3 runs 17 residues. V was clipped by 1 base and J by 1 base; unmatched bases: 11. CDR1 SGHNT and CDR2 YYREEE come from the germline V gene (reference sequence). The CDR3 here is CASSLRAVAGLSYEQYF. CDR3 coding DNA: TGTGCCAGCAGCTTGCGGGCGGTAGCGGGCCTATCCTACGAGCAGTACTTC.

The gene calls are TRBV6-5 and TRBJ1-1; TRBD1 matches 7 bases. The CDR3 has 14 residues. The V gene's germline CDR1 is MNHEY and CDR2 SVGAGI. V lost 0 bases and J lost 4; bases outside the gene matches: 2. CDR3 nucleotides: TGTGCCAGCAGTTACTCGAGGGGGCCCACTGAAGCTTTCTTT. It is translated as CASSYSRGPTEAFF.

This clone was found a few times. The chain uses TRBV2 and TRBJ2-5; 10 positions match TRBD2. V dropped 5 bases and J dropped 5; count of bases not matched to a gene: 11. The length of the CDR3 is 16 residues. CDR1 is SNHLY and CDR2 is FYNNEI in the germline V gene. The CDR3 here is CASSFSSGGGAETQYF. The CDR3 nucleotides are TGTGCCAGCAGTTTCTCCAGCGGGGGGGGCGCGGAGACCCAGTACTTC.

V gene TRBV27 combines with J gene TRBJ2-7; no firm D call. CDR1 is MNHEY, CDR2 SMNVEV, per germline (reference sequence). This CDR3 has 14 residues. The V gene lost 3 bases and the J gene lost 6 bases, with 15 bases spanning the gap. The DNA of the CDR3 is TGTGCCAGCAGTTTCCGACCCGAGCCGGGCGAGCAGTACTTC. This codes for CASSFRPEPGEQYF.

The chain recombines TRBV11-2 with TRBJ1-6; 7 positions agree with TRBD1. V lost 4 bases to trimming and J lost 5 bases; unmatched junction nucleotides: 8. The CDR3 is 16 residues long. Germline loops: CDR1 SGHAT, CDR2 FQNNGV. CDR3 bases: TGTGCCAGCAGCTACCTACAGGGGACTAATAATTCACCCCTCCACTTT. This codes for CASSYLQGTNNSPLHF.

The V gene is TRBV7-2, the J gene TRBJ1-2; 7 nucleotides match TRBD1. Germline trimming cut 1 base from V and 7 bases from J; bases unmatched to any gene: 12. Germline V gives CDR1 SGHTA, CDR2 FQGNSA. The CDR3 sequence is 16 residues long. Written as DNA, the CDR3 is TGTGCCAGCAGCTTAGGGGGGGGACAGAGAGGCCTTGGCTACACCTTC. Translation gives CASSLGGGQRGLGYTF.

V usage is TRBV28 and J usage is TRBJ2-3, with D possibly matching TRBD2 (6 bases). Germline values: CDR1 MDHEN, CDR2 SYDVKM. The V end was cut by 8 bases, the J end by 3 bases, with 27 bases between. CDR3 length equals 18 residues. CDR3 sequence (DNA): TGTGCCAGCCTAGTCCCTATAGGGGCGGGGAAGGGGACAGATACGCAGTATTTT. Translated, it gives CASLVPIGAGKGTDTQYF.

The chain couples TRBV5-6 to TRBJ2-7; possibly TRBD1 for D (5 bases). V shed 2 bases and J shed 6 bases, with 6 bases lying between them. Per the germline V gene, CDR1 is SGHDT and CDR2 is YYEEEE. The CDR3 runs to 11 residues. The CDR3 region has the DNA TGTGCCAGCAGCTTAAGGGGCGAGCAGTACTTC. Translated, it gives CASSLRGEQYF.

Remarks on this clone: The junction and the germline gene differ at one end; a read error may be behind it. V and J are TRBV5-4 and TRBJ1-2, with D possibly TRBD1 on 6 matching bases. The V gene's germline CDR1 is SGHNT and CDR2 YYREEE (reference sequence). CDR3 length: 15 residues. The CDR3 bases are TGCGCCAGCAGCCAAGACAGGACCGTGAAGGATGGCTACACCTTC. Its translation is CASSQDRTVKDGYTF. Full variable domain (outside the CDR3, taken from reference TRBV5-4 and TRBJ1-2): ETGVTQSPTHLIKTRGQQVTLRCSSQSGHNTVSWYQQALGQGPQFIFQYYREEENGRGNFPPRFSGLQFPNYSSELNVNALELDDSALYLCASSQDRTVKDGYTFGSGTRLTVV.